This entry lists 28 T cell receptor beta chains sequenced from one sample in a study of blood T cell repertoires in COVID-19. Profiled with immunoSEQ multiplex PCR; TCRdb holds only in-frame clones, not every one. This sample has over 150,000 clones, with over 80% found just once. Sample: peripheral blood. These receptors were collected from an older woman with acute or convalescent COVID-19.

The V call is TRBV24-1, the J call TRBJ2-7, with 14 bases lining up with TRBD2. Trimming at V came to 4 bases and at J to 4 bases, leaving 2 bases not matched to a gene. There are 15 residues in the CDR3. Germline V lookup: CDR1 KGHDR, CDR2 SFDVKD. The CDR3, as DNA: TGTGCCACCAGTGACTGGACTAGCGGGGGGTACGAGCAGTACTTC. It encodes CATSDWTSGGYEQYF.

This clone was seen more than once but under ten times. The chain couples TRBV6-4 to TRBJ2-1; TRBD2 aligns across 7 bases. CDR1 is MRHNA and CDR2 is SNTAGT in the germline V gene. The CDR3 consists of 14 residues. Unmatched junction bases numbered 2, after V lost 0 bases and J lost 6 bases. CDR3 sequence reads: CASSDSGGGNEQFF. The DNA for the CDR3 is TGTGCCAGCAGTGACTCGGGGGGGGGCAATGAGCAGTTCTTC.

The V and J genes are TRBV5-1 and TRBJ2-1, with 12 bases lining up with TRBD1. Germline loops: CDR1 SGHRS, CDR2 YFSETQ. The CDR3 contains 15 residues. Trimming cost V 2 bases and J 9 bases; bases outside gene matches: 6. The CDR3 sequence is CASSFGGQGAGEQFF. CDR3 bases: TGCGCCAGCAGCTTCGGGGGACAGGGGGCCGGTGAGCAGTTCTTC. The full variable domain, rest sourced from reference TRBV5-1 and TRBJ2-1, is KAGVTQTPRYLIKTRGQQVTLSCSPISGHRSVSWYQQTPGQGLQFLFEYFSETQRNKGNFPGRFSGRQFSNSRSEMNVSTLELGDSALYLCASSFGGQGAGEQFFGPGTRLTVL.

As DNA, the CDR3 is TGTGCCAGCAGTCCAACAGGGGTGCGGACTGAAGCTTTCTTT. Its translation is CASSPTGVRTEAFF. V is TRBV7-2 and J is TRBJ1-1; TRBD1 matches at 7 bases. The CDR3 contains 14 residues. Germline CDR1 reads SGHTA; CDR2 reads FQGNSA. V dropped 6 bases and J dropped 5; count of bases not matched to a gene: 9.

The rearrangement joins TRBV5-1 to TRBJ2-2; possibly TRBD1 for D (6 bases). This CDR3 is built from 14 residues. V shed 0 bases and J shed 3 bases, with 6 bases lying between them. CDR1 is SGHRS and CDR2 is YFSETQ in the germline V gene. CDR3 coding DNA: TGCGCCAGCAGCTTGGGGGGGCACACCGGGGAGCTGTTTTTT. This gives the protein CASSLGGHTGELFF.

V and J are TRBV7-2 and TRBJ2-2, with D perhaps TRBD2 (5 bases). Germline-derived CDR1 and CDR2 are SGHTA and FQGNSA. The CDR3 runs to 14 residues. V gave up 5 bases and J gave up 6 bases, with 13 bases separating them. This chain's CDR3 is CASSGRTYSGELFF. As DNA, the CDR3 is TGTGCCAGCAGCGGACGGACTTACTCCGGGGAGCTGTTTTTT.

This clone occurred a few times. The rearrangement uses TRBV7-3 and TRBJ2-1; 7 nucleotides align to TRBD2. Germline CDR1 and CDR2: SGHTA and FQGTGA. CDR3 length equals 18 residues. V shed 2 bases and J 0 bases; nucleotides not matched to a gene: 10. The CDR3 protein is CASSLWVAGDSSYNEQFF. The CDR3 nucleotides read TGTGCCAGCAGCTTATGGGTTGCGGGGGATAGCTCCTACAATGAGCAGTTCTTC.

The rearrangement uses TRBV7-2 and TRBJ2-3; D might be TRBD2 (6 bases). CDR1 is SGHTA and CDR2 is FQGNSA in the germline V gene. Trimming pared 3 bases from V and 3 bases from J, leaving 10 bases between. The CDR3 sequence is 14 residues long. The CDR3 DNA is TGTGCCAGCAGCTTTCCGGGACTGACAGATACGCAGTATTTT. Amino acid sequence: CASSFPGLTDTQYF.

The gene calls are TRBV7-9 and TRBJ2-3, with TRBD2 as a possible D gene (6 bases). Per germline, CDR1 SEHNR and CDR2 FQNEAQ (reference sequence). With 2 bases removed from V and 6 bases from J, the gap between germline ends came to 24 bases. This CDR3 spans 18 amino acids. CDR3 nucleotides: TGTGCCAGCAGCTTAATGCGGGGCGCGGGGCCTTCCGGGGATACGCAGTATTTT. Translating it yields CASSLMRGAGPSGDTQYF.

This chain joins TRBV18 and TRBJ1-3; D gene unclear. Looked up from germline, CDR1 is KGHSH and CDR2 is LQKENI. The CDR3 loop spans 16 amino acids. V lost 3 bases and J 0 bases, leaving 12 bases between the germline ends. DNA of the CDR3: TGTGCCAGCTCACCGTCCGATCGAGTCTCTGGAAACACCATATATTTT. Its protein product is CASSPSDRVSGNTIYF.

J is TRBJ2-3 and V is TRBV6-5; D is ambiguous. Germline values: CDR1 MNHEY, CDR2 SVGAGI. The CDR3 loop spans 12 amino acids. V was trimmed by 4 bases and J by 6 bases, leaving 8 bases between them. CDR3 sequence: CASSLLGDTQYF. The CDR3 DNA reads TGTGCCAGCAGTTTGCTCGGTGATACGCAGTATTTT.

The rearrangement joins TRBV6-4 to TRBJ2-3; D unresolved. The length of the CDR3 is 13 residues. V lost 3 bases to trimming and J lost 3 bases, with 7 bases between them. CDR1 and CDR2 from the germline V gene are MRHNA and SNTAGT. CDR3 region: CASSDYGTDTQYF. CDR3 coding DNA: TGTGCCAGCAGTGATTACGGGACAGATACGCAGTATTTT.

The chain couples TRBV11-2 to TRBJ1-2; 9 nucleotides line up with TRBD1. V gave up 0 bases and J gave up 8 bases; unmatched junction bases: 4. The CDR3 has 14 residues. The germline V gene has CDR1 SGHAT and CDR2 FQNNGV. The CDR3 spells CASSLDGTGRGYTF. DNA of the CDR3: TGTGCCAGCAGCTTAGACGGGACAGGGAGGGGCTACACCTTC.

This rearrangement joins TRBV28 to TRBJ2-7, with unresolved D. V was shortened by 6 bases and J by 6 bases, with 12 bases between the two germline ends. Germline V gene lookup returns CDR1 MDHEN and CDR2 SYDVKM. The CDR3 consists of 12 residues. CDR3 sequence reads: CASRVGVLEQYF. CDR3 sequence (DNA): TGTGCCAGCAGGGTCGGAGTGCTCGAGCAGTACTTC.

The genes are TRBV29-1 and TRBJ1-4; 9 positions agree with TRBD1. The germline V gene encodes CDR1 SQVTM and CDR2 ANQGSEA. With 5 bases clipped from V and 12 bases from J, the junction kept 16 bases outside the gene matches. The CDR3 is made up of 15 amino acids. In DNA, the CDR3 is TGCAGCGTTCCTACTCCGGGACAGGGAGGTACGGAACTGTTTTTT. Protein product: CSVPTPGQGGTELFF.

This chain uses TRBV29-1 with TRBJ1-2; 7 bases match TRBD1. The V gene end was trimmed by 6 bases and the J gene end by 0 bases; junction bases not matched to a gene: 4. This CDR3 contains 13 residues. Looked up from germline, CDR1 is SQVTM and CDR2 is ANQGSEA. CDR3 loop: CSVHRGSNYGYTF. CDR3 nucleotides: TGCAGCGTCCACAGGGGATCTAACTATGGCTACACCTTC.

The V call is TRBV23-1, the J call TRBJ2-3; tentatively, D is TRBD1 (6 bases). TRBV23-1 is flagged as an ORF with uncertain function. The CDR3 totals 14 residues. V lost 6 bases to trimming and J lost 4 bases, with 14 bases between them. The CDR3 sequence is CASRPPRGPDTQYF. DNA of the CDR3: TGCGCCAGCAGGCCCCCCAGGGGTCCAGATACGCAGTATTTT.

Note on this clone: One junction end disagrees with the germline gene, perhaps due to a read error. V and J are TRBV7-7 and TRBJ2-2; TRBD2 matches 7 bases. This CDR3 comprises 15 residues. Germline V gene lookup returns CDR1 SSHAT and CDR2 FNYEAQ (reference sequence). For the CDR3, the DNA is TGTGCTAGCAGCCCCGGACTAGCGAACACCGGGGAGCTGTTTTTT. Translation gives CASSPGLANTGELFF.

The chain is built from TRBV7-9 and TRBJ2-1, with 12 bases matching TRBD2. The V segment lost 1 base and the J segment 8 bases; nucleotides outside the gene matches: 15. Germline CDR1 SEHNR, CDR2 FQNEAQ (reference sequence). The CDR3 loop spans 19 amino acids. The CDR3 bases are TGTGCCAGCAGCTTAGTAATCCGGCTAGCGGGGGGGCCTTGGGATGAGCAGTTCTTC. It yields the protein CASSLVIRLAGGPWDEQFF.

Here the CDR3 reads CASSEANRGQTSGYTF. The CDR3 bases are TGTGCCAGCAGTGAAGCAAACAGGGGGCAAACTTCTGGCTACACCTTC. The chain is built from TRBV6-1 and TRBJ1-2; 9 bases are shared with TRBD1. The CDR3 length is 16 residues. The V segment lost 0 bases and the J segment 7 bases; nucleotides outside the gene matches: 9. Germline assignment: CDR1 MNHNS and CDR2 SASEGT.

The chain carries TRBV11-2 and TRBJ2-5; TRBD2 matches at 7 bases. V lost 0 bases, J lost 4 bases, and 5 bases stayed unmatched. Germline V CDR1 and CDR2: SGHAT, FQNNGV. This CDR3 has 15 residues. For the CDR3, the DNA is TGTGCCAGCAGCTTAGACACGGGGGGTTTAGAGACCCAGTACTTC. Amino acid sequence: CASSLDTGGLETQYF. The full variable domain, completed using reference TRBV11-2 and TRBJ2-5, is EAGVAQSPRYKIIEKRQSVAFWCNPISGHATLYWYQQILGQGPKLLIQFQNNGVVDDSQLPKDRFSAERLKGVDSTLKIQPAKLEDSAVYLCASSLDTGGLETQYFGPGTRLLVL.

CDR3 loop: CASSRRPSRGYSNQPQHF. The CDR3 nucleotides are TGTGCCAGCAGCCGTCGACCCTCCAGGGGTTATAGCAATCAGCCCCAGCATTTT. The V gene is TRBV14, the J gene TRBJ1-5, with a weak D call TRBD1 (6 bases). This CDR3 has 18 residues. Germline assignment: CDR1 SGHDN and CDR2 FVKESK. V shed 4 bases and J shed 0 bases, with 19 bases lying between them.

V is TRBV4-1 and J is TRBJ1-1, with TRBD1 as a possible D gene (5 bases). CDR3 size: 15 residues. V lost 1 base to trimming and J lost 7 bases, with 16 bases between them. Germline lookup yields CDR1 MGHRA and CDR2 YSYEKL. DNA of the CDR3: TGCGCCAGCAGCCAAGTTCTGAGTCAGGGTCTTGAAGCTTTCTTT. This sequence encodes CASSQVLSQGLEAFF.

V and J are TRBV4-3 and TRBJ2-3; D perhaps matches TRBD1 (6 bases). The V end was cut by 2 bases, the J end by 2 bases, with 14 bases between. This CDR3 comprises 16 residues. Germline V gene sequence: CDR1 LGHNA, CDR2 YSLEER. The CDR3 DNA reads TGCGCCAGCAGCCAATATGCGGCAGGGGTCACAGATACGCAGTATTTT. Translating gives CASSQYAAGVTDTQYF.

The CDR3 sequence: CASSPTSGGPQETQYF. The CDR3 DNA follows: TGTGCCAGCAGCCCGACTAGCGGGGGCCCCCAAGAGACCCAGTACTTC. The chain uses TRBV7-2 and TRBJ2-5; TRBD2 aligns across 12 bases. CDR1 SGHTA and CDR2 FQGNSA come from the germline V gene. With V trimmed by 5 bases and J by 1 base, 5 bases remained unmatched. The CDR3 spans 16 residues.

CDR3 in DNA: TGTGCCAGCAGCTTAGGGGGACAGGGGGATTATGGCTACACCTTC. It specifies CASSLGGQGDYGYTF. This chain links TRBV7-2 with TRBJ1-2, with 11 bases identical to TRBD1. J gave up 5 bases and V 1 base, and 3 bases lay outside the gene matches. Germline V gives CDR1 SGHTA, CDR2 FQGNSA. The length of the CDR3 is 15 residues.

CDR3 sequence (DNA): TGTGCCAGCAGTGAAGTCGGGAATTCACCCCTCCACTTT. Its protein product is CASSEVGNSPLHF. The gene calls are TRBV6-1 and TRBJ1-6; D gene uncertain. CDR1 is MNHNS and CDR2 is SASEGT in the germline V gene. The V gene lost 1 base and the J gene lost 7 bases, with 5 bases spanning the gap. CDR3 length equals 13 residues.

J is TRBJ2-7 and V is TRBV7-2; D is ambiguous. The CDR3 runs to 13 residues. Trimming stripped 0 bases from V and 1 base from J, with 4 bases between. The germline V gene has CDR1 SGHTA and CDR2 FQGNSA. In DNA form, the CDR3 reads TGTGCCAGCAGCTTAGCACAGTCCTACGAGCAGTACTTC. This translates into CASSLAQSYEQYF.